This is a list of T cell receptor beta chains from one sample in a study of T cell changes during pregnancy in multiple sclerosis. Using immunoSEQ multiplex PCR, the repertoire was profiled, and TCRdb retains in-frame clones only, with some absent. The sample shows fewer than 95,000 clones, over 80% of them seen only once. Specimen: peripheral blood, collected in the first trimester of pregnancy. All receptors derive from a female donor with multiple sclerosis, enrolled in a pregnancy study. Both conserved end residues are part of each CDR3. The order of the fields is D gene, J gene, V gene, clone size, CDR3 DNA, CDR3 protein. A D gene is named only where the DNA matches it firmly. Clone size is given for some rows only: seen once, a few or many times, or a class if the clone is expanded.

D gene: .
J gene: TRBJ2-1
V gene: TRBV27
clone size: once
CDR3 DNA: TGTGCCAGCAGTTCCTACAACCGTGGGAGCCTGTACAATGAGCAGTTCTTC
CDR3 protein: CASSSYNRGSLYNEQFF

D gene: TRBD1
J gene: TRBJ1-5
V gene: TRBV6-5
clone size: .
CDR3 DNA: TGTGCCAGCAGTACCAGGACAGGATTCCAGCCCCAGCATTTT
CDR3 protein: CASSTRTGFQPQHF

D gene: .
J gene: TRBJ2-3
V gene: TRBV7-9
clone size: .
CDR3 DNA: TGTGCCAGCAGCATTAGCGGTAGCACAGATACGCAGTATTTT
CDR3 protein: CASSISGSTDTQYF

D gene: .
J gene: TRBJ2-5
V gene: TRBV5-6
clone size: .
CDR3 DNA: TGTGCCAGCAGCATTGGCTGGGCAGGGTTTTCGTCAGAGACCCAGTACTTC
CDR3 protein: CASSIGWAGFSSETQYF

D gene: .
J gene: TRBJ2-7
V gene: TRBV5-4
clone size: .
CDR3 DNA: TGTGCCAGCAGCTTACAAGGACAGTCCTACGAGCAGTACTTC
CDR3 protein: CASSLQGQSYEQYF

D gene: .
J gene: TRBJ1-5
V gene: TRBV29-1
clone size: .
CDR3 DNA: TGCAGCGTTGCGGCGGCTAATAGCAATCAGCCCCAGCATTTT
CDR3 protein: CSVAAANSNQPQHF

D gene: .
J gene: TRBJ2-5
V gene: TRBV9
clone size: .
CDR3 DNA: TGTGCCAGCAGCCCCGGCGGGATTCAAGAGACCCAGTACTTC
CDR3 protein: CASSPGGIQETQYF

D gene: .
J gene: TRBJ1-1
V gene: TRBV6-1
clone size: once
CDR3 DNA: TGTGCCAGCAGTGAAAGGGTCAGGGGATCGGACACTGAAGCTTTCTTT
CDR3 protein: CASSERVRGSDTEAFF

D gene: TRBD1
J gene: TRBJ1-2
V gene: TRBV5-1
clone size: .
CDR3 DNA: TGCGCCAGCAGCCACACGACAGGGGAGGGCTATGGCTACACCTTC
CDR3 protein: CASSHTTGEGYGYTF

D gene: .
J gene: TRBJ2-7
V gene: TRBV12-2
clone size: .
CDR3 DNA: TGTGCAAGTCGCTTGGGTGACAGGGTCTACGAGCAGTACTTC
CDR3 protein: CASRLGDRVYEQYF

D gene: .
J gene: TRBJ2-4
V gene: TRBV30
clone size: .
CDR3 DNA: TGTGCCTGGAGTGTACGAATACAGGGTGAAAACATTCAGTACTTC
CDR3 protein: CAWSVRIQGENIQYF

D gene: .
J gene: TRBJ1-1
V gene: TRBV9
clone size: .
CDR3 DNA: TGTGCCAGCAGCCCGGGTACTGAAGCTTTCTTT
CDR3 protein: CASSPGTEAFF

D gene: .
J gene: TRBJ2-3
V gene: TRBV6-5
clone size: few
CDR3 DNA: TGTGCCAGCAAGAGGGGCACAGATACGCAGTATTTT
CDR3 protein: CASKRGTDTQYF

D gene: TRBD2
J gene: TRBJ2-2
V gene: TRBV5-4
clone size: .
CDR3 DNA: TGTGCCAGCAGCAGCGGGAGGCTAGCGGGGGGGCGGGACACCGGGGAGCTGTTTTTT
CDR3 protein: CASSSGRLAGGRDTGELFF

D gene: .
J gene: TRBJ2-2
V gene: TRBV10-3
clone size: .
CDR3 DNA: TGTGCCATCAGTGAGTCGACTGTGGACACCGGGGAGCTGTTTTTT
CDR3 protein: CAISESTVDTGELFF

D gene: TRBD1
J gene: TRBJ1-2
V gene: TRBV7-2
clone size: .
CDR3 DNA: TGTGCCAGCAGCCCGGACAGGAACTATGGCTACACCTTC
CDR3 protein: CASSPDRNYGYTF

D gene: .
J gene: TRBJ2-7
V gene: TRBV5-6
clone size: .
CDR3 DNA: TGTGCCAGCAGCTTGTCTGGGACAAACTACGAGCAGTACTTC
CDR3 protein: CASSLSGTNYEQYF

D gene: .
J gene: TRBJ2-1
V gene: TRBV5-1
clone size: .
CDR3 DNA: TGCGCCAGCAGCTTGGGGGGGGTACTAGTCTCCTACAATGAGCAGTTCTTC
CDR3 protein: CASSLGGVLVSYNEQFF

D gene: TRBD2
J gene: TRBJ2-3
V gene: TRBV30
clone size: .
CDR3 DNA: TGTGCCTGGAGCCAAATAGCGGGGGAGTCCACAGATACGCAGTATTTT
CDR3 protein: CAWSQIAGESTDTQYF

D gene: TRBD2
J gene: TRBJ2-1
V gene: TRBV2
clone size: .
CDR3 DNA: TGTGCCAGCAACCTAGCGGGGGGCAATGAGCAGTTCTTC
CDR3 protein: CASNLAGGNEQFF

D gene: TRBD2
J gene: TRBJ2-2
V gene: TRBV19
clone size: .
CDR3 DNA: TGTGCCAGTACGTCCGGGACTAGCGGGGCGGCGAACACCGGGGAGCTGTTTTTT
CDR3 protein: CASTSGTSGAANTGELFF

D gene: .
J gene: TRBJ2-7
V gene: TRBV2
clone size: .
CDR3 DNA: TGTGCCAGCAGCCGGGGTTTGCATCCGGACTACGAGCAGTACTTC
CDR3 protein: CASSRGLHPDYEQYF

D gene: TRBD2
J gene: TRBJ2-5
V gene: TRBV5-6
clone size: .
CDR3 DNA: TGTGCCAGCAGTAAGACTAGCGGGGGAGTGGAGACCCAGTACTTC
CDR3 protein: CASSKTSGGVETQYF

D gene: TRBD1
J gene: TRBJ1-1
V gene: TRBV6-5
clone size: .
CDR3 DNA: TGTGCCAGCAGTTACCCACAGGGGGCTGGAGGCACTGAAGCTTTCTTT
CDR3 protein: CASSYPQGAGGTEAFF

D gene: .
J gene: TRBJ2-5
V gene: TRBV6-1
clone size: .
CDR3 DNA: TGTGCCAGCAGGGAGACAGGGAGGGAGACCCAGTACTTC
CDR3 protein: CASRETGRETQYF

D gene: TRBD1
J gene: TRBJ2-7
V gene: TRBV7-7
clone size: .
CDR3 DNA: TGTGCTAGCAGCTTAGCTTCGACAGGGAAGTACGAGCAGTACTTC
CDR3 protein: CASSLASTGKYEQYF

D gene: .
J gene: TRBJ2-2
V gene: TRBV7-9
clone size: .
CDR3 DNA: TGTGCCAGCAGCTTATCCGCGGTAGCTAGAACCGGGGAGCTGTTTTTT
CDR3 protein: CASSLSAVARTGELFF

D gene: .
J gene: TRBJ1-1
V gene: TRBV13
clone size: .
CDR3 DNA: TGTGCCAGCAGCTTAGGGCGGAGCACTGAAGCTTTCTTT
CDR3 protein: CASSLGRSTEAFF

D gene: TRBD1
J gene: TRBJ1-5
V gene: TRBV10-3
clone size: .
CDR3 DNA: TGTGCCACGTCACCGGGACAGGGGGATCAGCCCCAGCATTTT
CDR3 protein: CATSPGQGDQPQHF

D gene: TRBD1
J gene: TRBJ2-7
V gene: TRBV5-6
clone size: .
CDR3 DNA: TGTGCCAGCAGCTTGGTGTCAGGGGGATACTACGAGCAGTACTTC
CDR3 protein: CASSLVSGGYYEQYF

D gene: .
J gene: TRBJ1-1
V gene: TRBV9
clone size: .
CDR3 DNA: TGTGCCAGCAGCGTAGCTGGCGGAAACACTGAAGCTTTCTTT
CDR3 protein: CASSVAGGNTEAFF

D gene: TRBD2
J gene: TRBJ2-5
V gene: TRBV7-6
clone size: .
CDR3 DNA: TGTGCCAGCAGCACTAGCGGGGGTCAAGAGACCCAGTACTTC
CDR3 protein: CASSTSGGQETQYF

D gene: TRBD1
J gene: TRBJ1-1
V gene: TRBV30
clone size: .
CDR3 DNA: TGTGCCTGGAGTACGCTCCGGGACAGACTCAACACTGAAGCTTTCTTT
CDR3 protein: CAWSTLRDRLNTEAFF

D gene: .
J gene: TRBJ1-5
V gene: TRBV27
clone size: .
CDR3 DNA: TGTGCCAGCAGTTTAGTGGGGGCAGGCCAACAGCATTTT
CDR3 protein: CASSLVGAGQQHF

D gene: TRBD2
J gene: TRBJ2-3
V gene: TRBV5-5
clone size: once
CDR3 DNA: TGTGCCAGCAGCTTTAGGCTAGCGGGGGAACGCACAGATACGCAGTATTTT
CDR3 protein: CASSFRLAGERTDTQYF

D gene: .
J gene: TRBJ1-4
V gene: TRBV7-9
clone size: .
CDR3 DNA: TGTGCCAGCAGCTCCCCGCGAAAGGGGCGCGCGGAAGGTAATGAAAAACTGTTTTTT
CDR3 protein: CASSSPRKGRAEGNEKLFF

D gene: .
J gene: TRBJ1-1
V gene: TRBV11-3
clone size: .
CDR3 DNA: TGTGCCAGCAGCTTCGGTTGGAACACTGAAGCTTTCTTT
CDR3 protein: CASSFGWNTEAFF

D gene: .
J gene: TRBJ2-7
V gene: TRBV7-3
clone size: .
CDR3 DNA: TGTGCCAGCAGCCCAGACTTCTCGAACTCCTACGAGCAGTACTTC
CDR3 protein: CASSPDFSNSYEQYF

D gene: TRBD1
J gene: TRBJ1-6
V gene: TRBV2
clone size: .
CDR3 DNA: TGTGCCAGCAGTGAGGACAGGGCCTATAATTCACCCCTCCACTTT
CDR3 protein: CASSEDRAYNSPLHF

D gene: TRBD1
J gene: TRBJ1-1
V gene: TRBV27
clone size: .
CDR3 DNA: TGTGCCAGCTCACAGGGGGGCGTTATGAACACTGAAGCTTTCTTT
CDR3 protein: CASSQGGVMNTEAFF

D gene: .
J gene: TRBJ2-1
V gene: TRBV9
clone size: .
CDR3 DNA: TGTGCCAGCAGCCCAGGGGTAGGGCTCGTGGGGGATGAGCAGTTCTTC
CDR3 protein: CASSPGVGLVGDEQFF

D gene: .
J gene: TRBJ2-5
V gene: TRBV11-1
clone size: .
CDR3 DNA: TGTGCCAGCGGGAGTTTACAAGAGACCCAGTACTTC
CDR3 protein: CASGSLQETQYF

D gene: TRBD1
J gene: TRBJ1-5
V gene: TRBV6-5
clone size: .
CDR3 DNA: TGTGCCAGCAGCCAGGGGGGCAATCAGCCCCAGCATTTT
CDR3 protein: CASSQGGNQPQHF

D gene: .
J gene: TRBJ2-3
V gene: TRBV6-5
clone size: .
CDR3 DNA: TGTGCCAGCAGCCGGATGGAGGGCTTTGGAGATACGCAGTATTTT
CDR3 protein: CASSRMEGFGDTQYF

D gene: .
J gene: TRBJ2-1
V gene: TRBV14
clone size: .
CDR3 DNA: TGTGCCAGCAGCCAACACCAGGTAGTAGGCTACAATGAGCAGTTCTTC
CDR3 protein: CASSQHQVVGYNEQFF

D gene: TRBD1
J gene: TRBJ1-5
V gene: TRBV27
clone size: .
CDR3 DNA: TGTGCCAGCAGTTTAAGTCCCGGACAGGGGGCCGGCAATCAGCCCCAGCATTTT
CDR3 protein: CASSLSPGQGAGNQPQHF

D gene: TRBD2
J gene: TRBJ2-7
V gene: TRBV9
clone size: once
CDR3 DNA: TGTGCCAGCAGCGTAGGCCTAGCGGGCAGCTACGAGCAGTACTTC
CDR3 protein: CASSVGLAGSYEQYF

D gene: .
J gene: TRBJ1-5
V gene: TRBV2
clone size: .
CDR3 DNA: TGTGCCAGCAGCCTGCGGGAGCCTGGGGGGCAGCCCCAGCATTTT
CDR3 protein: CASSLREPGGQPQHF

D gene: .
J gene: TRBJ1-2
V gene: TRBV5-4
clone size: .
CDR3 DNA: TGTGCCAGCAGCCCCGGGACACTCTATGGCTACACCTTC
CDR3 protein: CASSPGTLYGYTF

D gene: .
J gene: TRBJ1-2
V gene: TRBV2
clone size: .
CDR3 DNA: TGTGCCAGCAGAGCTAGTTCCTTCGGCTACACCTTC
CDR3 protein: CASRASSFGYTF

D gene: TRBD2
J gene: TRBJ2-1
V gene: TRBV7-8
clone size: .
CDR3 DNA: TGTGCCAGCAGCACGAGCGGGGGGGCCCGGGACAATGAGCAGTTCTTC
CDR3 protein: CASSTSGGARDNEQFF

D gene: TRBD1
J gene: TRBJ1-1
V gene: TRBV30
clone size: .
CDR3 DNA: TGTGCCTGGAGCATTTCAGGGGGCGACACTGAAGCTTTCTTT
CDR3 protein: CAWSISGGDTEAFF

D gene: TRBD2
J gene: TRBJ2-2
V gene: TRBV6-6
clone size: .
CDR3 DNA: TGTGCCAGCAGGGCGGGGGGCCAAATCAACACCGGGGAGCTGTTTTTT
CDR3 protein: CASRAGGQINTGELFF

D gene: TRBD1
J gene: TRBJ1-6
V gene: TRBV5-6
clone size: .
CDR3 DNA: TGTGCCAGCAGCCAGATTTGGGACAGTAATTCACCCCTCCACTTT
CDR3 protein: CASSQIWDSNSPLHF

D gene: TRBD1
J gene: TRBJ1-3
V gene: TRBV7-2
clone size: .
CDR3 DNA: TGTGCCAGCAGCGTAAGACAGGGGTCTGGAAACACCATATATTTT
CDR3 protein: CASSVRQGSGNTIYF

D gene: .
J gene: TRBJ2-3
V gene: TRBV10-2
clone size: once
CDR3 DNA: TGCGCCAGCAGTGAGTCGGCTAGCCAATCGGGCACAGATACGCAGTATTTT
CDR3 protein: CASSESASQSGTDTQYF

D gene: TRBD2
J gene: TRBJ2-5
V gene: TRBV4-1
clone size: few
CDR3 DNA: TGCGCCAGCAGCCAAGAGCGGGGGTGGGAGACCCAGTACTTC
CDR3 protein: CASSQERGWETQYF

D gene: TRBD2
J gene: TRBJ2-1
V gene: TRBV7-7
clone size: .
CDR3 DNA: TGTGCTAGCAGCTCCTATGCTAGCGGGGAGAACAATGAGCAGTTCTTC
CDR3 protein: CASSSYASGENNEQFF